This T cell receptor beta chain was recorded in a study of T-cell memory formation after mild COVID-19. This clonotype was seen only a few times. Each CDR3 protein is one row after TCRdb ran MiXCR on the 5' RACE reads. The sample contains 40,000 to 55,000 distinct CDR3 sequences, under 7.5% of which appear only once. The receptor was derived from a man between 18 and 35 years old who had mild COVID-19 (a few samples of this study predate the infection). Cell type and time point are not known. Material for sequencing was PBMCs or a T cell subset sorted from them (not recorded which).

DNA of the CDR3: TGCAGTGCTAGGGAGACTTGGAGGGAGAATGAGCAGTTCTTC. Amino acid sequence: CSARETWRENEQFF. This chain joins TRBV20-1 and TRBJ2-1; weak D call: TRBD2 (6 bases). This CDR3 region has 14 residues. Per germline, CDR1 DFQATT and CDR2 SNEGSKA (reference sequence). Trimming pared 3 bases from V and 7 bases from J, leaving 16 bases between.